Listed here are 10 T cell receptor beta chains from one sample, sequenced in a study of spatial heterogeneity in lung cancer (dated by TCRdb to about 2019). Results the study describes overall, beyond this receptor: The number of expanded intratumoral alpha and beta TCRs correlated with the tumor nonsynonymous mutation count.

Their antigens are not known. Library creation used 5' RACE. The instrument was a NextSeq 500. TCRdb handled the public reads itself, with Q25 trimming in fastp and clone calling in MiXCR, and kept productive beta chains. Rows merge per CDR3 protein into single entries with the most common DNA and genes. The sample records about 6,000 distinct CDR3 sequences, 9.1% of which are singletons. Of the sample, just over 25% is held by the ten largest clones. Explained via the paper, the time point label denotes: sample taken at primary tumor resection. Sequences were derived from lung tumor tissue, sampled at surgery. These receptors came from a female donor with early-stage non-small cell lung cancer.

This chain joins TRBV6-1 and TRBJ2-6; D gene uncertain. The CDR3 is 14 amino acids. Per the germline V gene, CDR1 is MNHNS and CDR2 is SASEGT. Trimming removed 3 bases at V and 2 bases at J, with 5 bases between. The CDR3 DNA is TGTGCCAGCAGTGACAGAGCTGGGGCCAACGTCCTGACTTTC. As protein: CASSDRAGANVLTF.

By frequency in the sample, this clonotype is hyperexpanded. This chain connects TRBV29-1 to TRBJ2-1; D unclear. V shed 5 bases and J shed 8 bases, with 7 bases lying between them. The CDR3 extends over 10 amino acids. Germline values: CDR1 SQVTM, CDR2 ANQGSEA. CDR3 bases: TGCAGCGTTTGGGCGGATGAGCAGTTCTTC. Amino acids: CSVWADEQFF.

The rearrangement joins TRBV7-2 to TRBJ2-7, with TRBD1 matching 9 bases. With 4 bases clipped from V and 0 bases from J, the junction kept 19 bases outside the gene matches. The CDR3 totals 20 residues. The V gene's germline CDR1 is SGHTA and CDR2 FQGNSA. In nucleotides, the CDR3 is TGTGCCAGCAGCTCCCGACAGGGGGGCGCCAGTCAGGCCGTCTCCTACGAGCAGTACTTC. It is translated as CASSSRQGGASQAVSYEQYF. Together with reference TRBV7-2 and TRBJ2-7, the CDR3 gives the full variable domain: GAGVSQSPSNKVTEKGKDVELRCDPISGHTALYWYRQSLGQGLEFLIYFQGNSAPDKSGLPSDRFSAERTGGSVSTLTIQRTQQEDSAVYLCASSSRQGGASQAVSYEQYFGPGTRLTVT.

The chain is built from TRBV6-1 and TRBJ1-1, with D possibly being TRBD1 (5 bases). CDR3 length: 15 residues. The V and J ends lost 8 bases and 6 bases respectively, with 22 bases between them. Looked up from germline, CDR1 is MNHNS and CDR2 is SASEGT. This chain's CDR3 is CASGNEQETLSEAFF. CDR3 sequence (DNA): TGTGCCAGCGGTAATGAACAGGAGACCCTTTCTGAAGCTTTCTTT.

The CDR3 loop reads CASSFREGTEAFF. For the CDR3, the DNA is TGCGCCAGCAGCTTCCGGGAGGGAACTGAAGCTTTCTTT. This sequence joins TRBV5-1 and TRBJ1-1, with D hard to call. The CDR3 runs to 13 residues. CDR1 and CDR2 from the germline V gene are SGHRS and YFSETQ. V lost 2 bases and J 5 bases, leaving 10 bases between the germline ends.

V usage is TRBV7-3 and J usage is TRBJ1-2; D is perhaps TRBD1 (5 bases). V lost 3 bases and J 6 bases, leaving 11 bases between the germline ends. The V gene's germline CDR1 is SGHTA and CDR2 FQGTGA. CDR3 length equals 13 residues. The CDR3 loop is CASSFAQGNGYTF. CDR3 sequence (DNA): TGTGCCAGCAGCTTTGCGCAGGGCAATGGCTACACCTTC. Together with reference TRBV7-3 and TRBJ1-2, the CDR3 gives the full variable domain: GAGVSQTPSNKVTEKGKYVELRCDPISGHTALYWYRQSLGQGPEFLIYFQGTGAADDSGLPNDRFFAVRPEGSVSTLKIQRTERGDSAVYLCASSFAQGNGYTFGSGTRLTVV.

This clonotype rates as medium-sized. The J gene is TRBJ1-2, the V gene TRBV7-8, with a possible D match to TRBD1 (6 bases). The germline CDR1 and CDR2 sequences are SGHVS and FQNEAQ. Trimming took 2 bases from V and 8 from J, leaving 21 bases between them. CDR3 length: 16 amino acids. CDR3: CASSLTLGQGIGGYTF. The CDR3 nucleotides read TGTGCCAGCAGCTTAACATTAGGGCAGGGGATAGGAGGCTACACCTTC.

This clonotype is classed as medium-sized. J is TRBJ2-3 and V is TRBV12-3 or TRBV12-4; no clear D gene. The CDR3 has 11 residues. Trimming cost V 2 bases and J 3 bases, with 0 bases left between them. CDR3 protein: CASSLTDTQYF. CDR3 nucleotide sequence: TGTGCCAGCAGTTTAACAGATACGCAGTATTTT.

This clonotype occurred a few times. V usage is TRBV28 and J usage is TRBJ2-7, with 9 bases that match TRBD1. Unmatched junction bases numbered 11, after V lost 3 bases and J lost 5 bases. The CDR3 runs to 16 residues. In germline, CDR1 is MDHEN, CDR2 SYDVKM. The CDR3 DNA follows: TGTGCCAGCAGTTTCCCCGGGACAGGGACTTCCCACGAGCAGTACTTC. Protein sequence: CASSFPGTGTSHEQYF.

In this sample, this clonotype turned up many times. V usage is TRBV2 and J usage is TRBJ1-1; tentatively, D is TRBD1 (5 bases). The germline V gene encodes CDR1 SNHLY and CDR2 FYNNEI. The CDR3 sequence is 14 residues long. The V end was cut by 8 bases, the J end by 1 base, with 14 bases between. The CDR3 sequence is CASGLYGGNTEAFF. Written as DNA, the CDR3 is TGTGCCAGCGGACTTTACGGGGGGAACACTGAAGCTTTCTTT.